Listed here are 11 T cell receptor beta chains from one sample, sequenced in a study of T cell responses to AZD1222 COVID-19 vaccine. Method: immunoSEQ multiplex PCR; TCRdb's copy keeps in-frame clones and lacks some. The repertoire holds about 120,000 clones, with 87% as singletons. The starting material was peripheral blood, obtained on day 0 of AZD1222 vaccination. The receptors were sampled from an adult in good health.

The chain links TRBV28 to TRBJ1-1; 8 bases agree with TRBD1. CDR1 is MDHEN, CDR2 SYDVKM, per germline. CDR3 length: 14 residues. J gave up 3 bases and V 10 bases, and 10 bases lay outside the gene matches. The CDR3 region has the DNA TGTGCCACCTCCCGCGACAGGGGTTACACTGAAGCTTTCTTT. Its protein is CATSRDRGYTEAFF.

J is TRBJ2-4 and V is TRBV7-2, with 8 bases that match TRBD2. V lost 2 bases to trimming and J lost 5 bases; unmatched junction nucleotides: 5. The CDR3 length is 15 residues. In germline, CDR1 is SGHTA, CDR2 FQGNSA. CDR3 region: CASSLIRGGQNIQYF. CDR3 nucleotide sequence: TGTGCCAGCAGCTTAATCCGGGGGGGACAAAACATTCAGTACTTC.

The chain has TRBV20-1 and TRBJ2-7, with TRBD2 as a possible D gene (5 bases). Trimming left V 6 bases short and J 7 bases short, with 10 bases between. Germline assignment: CDR1 DFQATT and CDR2 SNEGSKA (reference sequence). The length of the CDR3 is 10 residues. The CDR3 region has the DNA TGCAGTGCGGCACGGACTGAGCAGTACTTC. It codes for CSAARTEQYF.

The chain couples TRBV12-5 to TRBJ2-1; D uncertain. Germline V gene sequence: CDR1 LGHNT, CDR2 FRNRAP. The V gene lost 8 bases and the J gene lost 9 bases, with 14 bases spanning the gap. This CDR3 contains 12 residues. The CDR3 region has the DNA TGTGCTAGTACCTACGAACACGGTGAGCAGTTCTTC. Protein: CASTYEHGEQFF.

V and J are TRBV19 and TRBJ1-5; perhaps TRBD1 as D (5 bases). CDR3 size: 15 residues. V lost 6 bases to trimming and J lost 1 base, with 13 bases between them. CDR1 LNHDA and CDR2 SQIVND come from the germline V gene (reference sequence). The CDR3 sequence: CASRGVGKSNQPQHF. The CDR3 nucleotides are TGTGCCAGTAGAGGGGTAGGGAAGAGCAATCAGCCCCAGCATTTT.

The chain combines TRBV27 with TRBJ2-5; the match to TRBD2 covers 9 bases. Germline V gene lookup returns CDR1 MNHEY and CDR2 SMNVEV (reference sequence). The CDR3 is 15 amino acids. V lost 5 bases to trimming and J lost 5 bases; unmatched junction nucleotides: 9. The CDR3 loop reads CASSRSGRGGETQYF. CDR3 nucleotide sequence: TGTGCCAGCAGTCGGTCAGGGCGGGGGGGGGAGACCCAGTACTTC.

V gene TRBV9 combines with J gene TRBJ2-5; D possibly corresponds to TRBD2 (7 bases). Germline V gives CDR1 SGDLS, CDR2 YYNGEE. Trimming took off 4 bases at V and 5 bases at J, with 15 bases between the two ends. The CDR3 covers 14 residues. CDR3 sequence: CASSKGGVRETQYF. Here the CDR3 DNA reads TGTGCCAGCAGCAAGGGGGGGGTCAGGGAGACCCAGTACTTC. Complete variable domain (other parts from reference TRBV9 and TRBJ2-5): DSGVTQTPKHLITATGQRVTLRCSPRSGDLSVYWYQQSLDQGLQFLIQYYNGEERAKGNILERFSAQQFPDLHSELNLSSLELGDSALYFCASSKGGVRETQYFGPGTRLLVL.

CDR3 loop: CASSVGPNTEAFF. CDR3 DNA sequence: TGTGCCAGCAGCGTAGGACCGAACACTGAAGCTTTCTTT. This rearrangement joins TRBV9 to TRBJ1-1; D is undetermined. The germline V gene has CDR1 SGDLS and CDR2 YYNGEE. The germline V and J ends were trimmed by 0 bases and 1 base, with 4 bases remaining between them. CDR3 size: 13 residues.

The chain employs TRBV2 and TRBJ1-1; 8 nucleotides align to TRBD1. V lost 5 bases and J lost 4; bases outside the gene matches: 3. Per germline, CDR1 SNHLY and CDR2 FYNNEI. The CDR3 loop spans 13 amino acids. The CDR3 reads CASSRTGGTEAFF. For the CDR3, the DNA is TGTGCCAGCAGTCGAACAGGGGGCACTGAAGCTTTCTTT.

The chain recombines TRBV29-1 with TRBJ2-5; D perhaps matches TRBD2 (6 bases). Germline CDR1 is SQVTM and CDR2 is ANQGSEA. This CDR3 comprises 13 residues. Trimming took 5 bases from V and 0 from J, leaving 10 bases between them. DNA of the CDR3: TGCAGCGTTCGCCGGGACTACCAAGAGACCCAGTACTTC. Translation: CSVRRDYQETQYF.

The chain joins TRBV3-1 (or the pseudogene TRBV3-2) to TRBJ2-1, with D possibly TRBD2 on 6 matching bases. This CDR3 comprises 14 residues. V dropped 4 bases and J dropped 6 bases, with 13 bases sitting between them. Germline V gene data show CDR1 as LGHDT and CDR2 as YNNKEL (reference sequence). CDR3 bases: TGTGCCAGCAGCCCCGGGACTTTTATCAATGAGCAGTTCTTC. As protein: CASSPGTFINEQFF.